The clone carrying this T cell receptor beta chain was seen more than once but under ten times. The antigen is undetermined. The entry originates in a study of a mutant IDH1 vaccine in newly diagnosed glioma. Study conclusions and caveats: Vaccine-induced immune responses occurred in roughly 93% of patients. Pseudoprogression looked unconnected to shifts in top peripheral T cell clonotypes.

J gave up 0 bases and V 0 bases, and 2 bases lay outside the gene matches. Germline CDR1 and CDR2: SGHRS and YFSETQ. This CDR3 spans 15 amino acids. The assay was immunoSEQ multiplex PCR, and TCRdb's table has in-frame clones only and misses some. The sample includes around 50,000 clones, around 84% of them seen just once. The sample's time point: week 35, safety follow-up. In the vaccine, a single dose held 300 ug of the mutant IDH1 20-mer peptide, along with topical imiquimod. The receptor comes from a young woman with glioma. The source material was PBMCs, sampled from a glioma patient whose treatment included an IDH1 peptide vaccine. The chain is built from TRBV5-1 and TRBJ1-1; TRBD1 matches 7 bases. In nucleotides, the CDR3 is TGCGCCAGCAGCTTGGGGGACAGTATGAACACTGAAGCTTTCTTT. This gives the protein CASSLGDSMNTEAFF.